The clone carrying this T cell receptor (beta chain) has at least ten counts. Its target is not known. The sample belongs to a study of regulatory T cells in long-lasting Graves disease. Study context: Graves' patients (newly diagnosed) had been on antithyroid drugs under 3 months. Study results and limitations: TCR diversity was lower in persistent Graves' patients (versus newly diagnosed ones).

The authors built TCR beta libraries using iRepertoire HTBI primers and Arm-PCR of CDR3 regions. In the original workflow: Samples jointly harbored about 65 TRBV and 12 to 15 TRBJ segments. TCRdb re-called the multiplex PCR reads through MiXCR, storing one row per CDR3 protein. TCRdb assigned the V and J calls; the authors' analysis was not used. The data show around 480,000 distinct CDR3 sequences, 15% to 20% seen once. Deletions cut 2 bases from V and 6 bases from J, with 7 bases between. The CDR3 runs to 13 residues. Germline CDR1 LGHDT, CDR2 YNNKEL (reference sequence). Described time point: newly diagnosed GD, antithyroid drugs for less than 3 months. Extracted PBMC RNA gave rise to the TCR library. These same records also appear under a second study, on T cells in Graves' hyperthyroidism and ophthalmopathy. That paper notes: Graves' hyperthyroidism is called stable when ophthalmopathy does not progress within 18 months.

Sample: peripheral blood mononuclear cells (PBMCs), taken at new diagnosis, from a patient treated with antithyroid drugs. This rearrangement joins TRBV3-1 to TRBJ2-2; D gene uncertain. The TCR comes from a man aged 35-49 years with Graves disease. The CDR3 region is CASSQSDPGELFF. CDR3 in DNA: TGTGCCAGCAGCCAAAGCGACCCCGGGGAGCTGTTTTTT. The full variable domain, its missing parts supplied by reference TRBV3-1 and TRBJ2-2, is DTAVSQTPKYLVTQMGNDKSIKCEQNLGHDTMYWYKQDSKKFLKIMFSYNNKELIINETVPNRFSPKSPDKAHLNLHINSLELGDSAVYFCASSQSDPGELFFGEGSRLTVL.